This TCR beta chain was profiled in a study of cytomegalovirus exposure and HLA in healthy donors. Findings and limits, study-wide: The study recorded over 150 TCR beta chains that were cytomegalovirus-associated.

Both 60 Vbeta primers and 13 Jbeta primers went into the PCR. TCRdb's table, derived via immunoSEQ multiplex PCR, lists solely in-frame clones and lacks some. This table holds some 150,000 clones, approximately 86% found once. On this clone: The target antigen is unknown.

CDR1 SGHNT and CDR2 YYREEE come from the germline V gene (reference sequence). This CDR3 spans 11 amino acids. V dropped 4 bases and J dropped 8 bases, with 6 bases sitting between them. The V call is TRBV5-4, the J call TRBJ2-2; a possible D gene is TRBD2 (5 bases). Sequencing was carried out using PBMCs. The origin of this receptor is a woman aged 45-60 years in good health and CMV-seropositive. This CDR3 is CASSTSGELFF. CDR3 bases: TGTGCCAGCAGCACTAGTGGGGAGCTGTTTTTT.